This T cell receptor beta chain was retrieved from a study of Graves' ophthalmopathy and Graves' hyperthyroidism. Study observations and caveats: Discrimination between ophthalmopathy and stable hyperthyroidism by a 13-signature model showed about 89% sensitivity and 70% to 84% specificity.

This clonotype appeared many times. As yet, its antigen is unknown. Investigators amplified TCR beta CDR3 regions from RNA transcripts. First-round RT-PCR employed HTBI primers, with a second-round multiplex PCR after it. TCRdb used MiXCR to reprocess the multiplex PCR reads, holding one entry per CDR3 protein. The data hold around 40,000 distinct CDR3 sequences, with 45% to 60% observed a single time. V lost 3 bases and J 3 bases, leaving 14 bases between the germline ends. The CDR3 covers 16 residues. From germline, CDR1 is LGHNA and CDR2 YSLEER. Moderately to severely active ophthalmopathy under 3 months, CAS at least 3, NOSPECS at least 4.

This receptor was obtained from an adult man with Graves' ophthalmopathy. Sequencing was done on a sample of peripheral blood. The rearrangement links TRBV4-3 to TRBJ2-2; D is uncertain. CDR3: CASSHLRSYDTGELFF. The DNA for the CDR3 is TGCGCCAGCAGCCACCTAAGGAGTTACGACACCGGGGAGCTGTTTTTT.